The clone carrying this T cell receptor (beta chain) appeared a few times. All of the isolated RNA was reverse transcribed, so expressed TCRB transcripts were sequenced. Method: immunoSEQ multiplex PCR; TCRdb's copy keeps in-frame clones and lacks some. The sample gives around 280,000 clones, around 7.3% of which show up once; more than 1% is in the top ten. The sample is drawn from a study of beta chain features in type 1 diabetes. This CDR3 contains 13 residues. Trimming cost V 4 bases and J 0 bases, with 7 bases left between them. Germline lookup yields CDR1 SGHRS and CDR2 YFSETQ. The sequence was obtained from a young woman in good health. J is TRBJ1-1 and V is TRBV5-1; D gene unclear. The sample consisted of central memory CD4+ T cells from blood. CDR3 nucleotide sequence: TGCGCCAGCAGCATGACGGTGAACACTGAAGCTTTCTTT. Its translation is CASSMTVNTEAFF.